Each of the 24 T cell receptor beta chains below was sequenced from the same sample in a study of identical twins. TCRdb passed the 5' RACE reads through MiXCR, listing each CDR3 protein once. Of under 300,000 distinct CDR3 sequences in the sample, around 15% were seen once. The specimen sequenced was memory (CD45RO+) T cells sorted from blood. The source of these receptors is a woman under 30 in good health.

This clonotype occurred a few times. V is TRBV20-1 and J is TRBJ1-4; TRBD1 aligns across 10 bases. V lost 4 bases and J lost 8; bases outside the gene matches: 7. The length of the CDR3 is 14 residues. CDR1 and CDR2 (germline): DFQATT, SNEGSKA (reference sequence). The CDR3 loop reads CSAMTGTGAEKLFF. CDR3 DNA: TGCAGTGCTATGACCGGGACAGGGGCGGAAAAACTGTTTTTT.

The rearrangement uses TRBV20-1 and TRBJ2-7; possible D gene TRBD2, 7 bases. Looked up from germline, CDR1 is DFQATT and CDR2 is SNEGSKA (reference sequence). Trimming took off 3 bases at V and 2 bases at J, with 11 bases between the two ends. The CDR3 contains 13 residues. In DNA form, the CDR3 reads TGCAGTGCTAGCGCGGGGGCAGCCTACGAGCAGTACTTC. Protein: CSASAGAAYEQYF.

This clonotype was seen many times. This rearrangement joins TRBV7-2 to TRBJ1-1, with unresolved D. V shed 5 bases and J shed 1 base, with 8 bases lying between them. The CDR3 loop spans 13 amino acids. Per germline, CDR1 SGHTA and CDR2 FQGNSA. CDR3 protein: CASSTQRNTEAFF. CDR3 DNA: TGTGCCAGCAGCACCCAAAGGAACACTGAAGCTTTCTTT.

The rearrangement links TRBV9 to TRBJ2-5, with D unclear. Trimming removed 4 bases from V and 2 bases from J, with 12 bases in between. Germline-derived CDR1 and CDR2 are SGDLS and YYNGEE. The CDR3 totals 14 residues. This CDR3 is CASSFPDLQETQYF. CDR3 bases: TGTGCCAGCAGCTTCCCAGACCTGCAAGAGACCCAGTACTTC.

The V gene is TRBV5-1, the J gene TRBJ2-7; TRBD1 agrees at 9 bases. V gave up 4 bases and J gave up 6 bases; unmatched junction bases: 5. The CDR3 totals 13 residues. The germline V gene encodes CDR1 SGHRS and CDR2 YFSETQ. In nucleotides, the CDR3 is TGCGCCAGCAGCGCCACAGGGGGCGCCGAGCAGTACTTC. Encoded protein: CASSATGGAEQYF. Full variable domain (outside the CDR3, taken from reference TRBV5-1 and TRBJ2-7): KAGVTQTPRYLIKTRGQQVTLSCSPISGHRSVSWYQQTPGQGLQFLFEYFSETQRNKGNFPGRFSGRQFSNSRSEMNVSTLELGDSALYLCASSATGGAEQYFGPGTRLTVT.

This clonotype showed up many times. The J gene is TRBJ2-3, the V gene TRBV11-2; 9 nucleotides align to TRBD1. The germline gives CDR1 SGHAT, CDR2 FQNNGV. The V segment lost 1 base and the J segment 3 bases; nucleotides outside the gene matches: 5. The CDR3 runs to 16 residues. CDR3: CASSLALTGGTDTQYF. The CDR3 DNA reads TGTGCCAGCAGCTTAGCTTTGACAGGGGGAACAGATACGCAGTATTTT.

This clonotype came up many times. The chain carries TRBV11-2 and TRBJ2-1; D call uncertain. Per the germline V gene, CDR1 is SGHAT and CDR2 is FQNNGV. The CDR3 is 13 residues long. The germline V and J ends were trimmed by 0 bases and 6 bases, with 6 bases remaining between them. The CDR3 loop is CASSLDTANEQFF. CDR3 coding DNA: TGTGCCAGCAGCTTAGATACGGCCAATGAGCAGTTCTTC.

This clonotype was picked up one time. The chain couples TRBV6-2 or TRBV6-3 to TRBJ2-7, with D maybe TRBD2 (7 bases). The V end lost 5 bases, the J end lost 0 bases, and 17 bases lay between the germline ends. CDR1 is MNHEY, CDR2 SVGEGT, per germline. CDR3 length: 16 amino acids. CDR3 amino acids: CASSEPGGPSSYEQYF. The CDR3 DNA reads TGTGCCAGCAGTGAGCCCGGGGGGCCCAGCTCCTACGAGCAGTACTTC.

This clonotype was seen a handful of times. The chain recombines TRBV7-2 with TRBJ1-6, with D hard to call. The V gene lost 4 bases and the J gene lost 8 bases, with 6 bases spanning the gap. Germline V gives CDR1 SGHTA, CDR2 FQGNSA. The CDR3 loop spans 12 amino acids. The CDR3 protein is CASSSDYSPLHF. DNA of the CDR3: TGTGCCAGCAGCTCGGACTATTCACCCCTCCACTTT.

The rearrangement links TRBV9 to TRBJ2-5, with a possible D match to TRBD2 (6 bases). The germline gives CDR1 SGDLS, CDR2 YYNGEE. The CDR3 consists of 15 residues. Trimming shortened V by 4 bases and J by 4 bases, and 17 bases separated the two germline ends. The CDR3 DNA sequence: TGTGCCAGCAGCCCCACTAGCAACAGTCGAGAGACCCAGTACTTC. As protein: CASSPTSNSRETQYF.

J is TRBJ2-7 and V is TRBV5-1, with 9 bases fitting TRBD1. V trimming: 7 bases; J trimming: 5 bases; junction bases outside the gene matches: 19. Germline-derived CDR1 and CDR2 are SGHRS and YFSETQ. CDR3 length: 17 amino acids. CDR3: CASGAGTGNSAWDEQYF. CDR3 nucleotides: TGCGCCAGCGGAGCCGGGACAGGGAATTCAGCGTGGGACGAGCAGTACTTC.

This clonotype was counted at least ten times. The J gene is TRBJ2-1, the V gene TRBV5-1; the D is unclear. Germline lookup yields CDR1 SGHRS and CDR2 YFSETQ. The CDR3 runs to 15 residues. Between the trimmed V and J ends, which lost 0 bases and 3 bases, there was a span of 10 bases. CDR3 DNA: TGCGCCAGCAGCTTGGGGGGTTCGATCTACAATGAGCAGTTCTTC. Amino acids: CASSLGGSIYNEQFF. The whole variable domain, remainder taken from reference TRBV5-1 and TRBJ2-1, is KAGVTQTPRYLIKTRGQQVTLSCSPISGHRSVSWYQQTPGQGLQFLFEYFSETQRNKGNFPGRFSGRQFSNSRSEMNVSTLELGDSALYLCASSLGGSIYNEQFFGPGTRLTVL.

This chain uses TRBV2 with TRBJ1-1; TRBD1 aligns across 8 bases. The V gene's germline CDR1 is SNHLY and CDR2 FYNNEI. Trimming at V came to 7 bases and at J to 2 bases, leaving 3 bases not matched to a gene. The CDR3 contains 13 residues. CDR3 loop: CASTGQGNTEAFF. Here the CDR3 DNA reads TGTGCCAGCACCGGACAGGGCAACACTGAAGCTTTCTTT. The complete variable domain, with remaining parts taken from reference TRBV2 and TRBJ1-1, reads EPEVTQTPSHQVTQMGQEVILRCVPISNHLYFYWYRQILGQKVEFLVSFYNNEISEKSEIFDDQFSVERPDGSNFTLKIRSTKLEDSAMYFCASTGQGNTEAFFGQGTRLTVV.

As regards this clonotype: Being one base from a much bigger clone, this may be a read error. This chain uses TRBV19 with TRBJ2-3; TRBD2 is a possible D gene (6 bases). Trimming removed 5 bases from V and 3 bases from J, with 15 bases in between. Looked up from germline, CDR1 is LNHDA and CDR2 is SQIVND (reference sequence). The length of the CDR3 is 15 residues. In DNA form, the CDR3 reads TGTGCCAGTAGTGGTCACGGAGGGGCGACAGATACGCAGTATTTT. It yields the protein CASSGHGGATDTQYF.

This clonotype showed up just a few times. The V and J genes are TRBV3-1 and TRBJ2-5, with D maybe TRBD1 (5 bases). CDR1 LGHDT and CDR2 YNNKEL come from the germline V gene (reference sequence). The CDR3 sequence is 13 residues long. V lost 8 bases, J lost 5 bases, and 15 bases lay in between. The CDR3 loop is CASRSRAVETQYF. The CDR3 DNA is TGTGCCAGCCGAAGCAGGGCCGTGGAGACCCAGTACTTC.

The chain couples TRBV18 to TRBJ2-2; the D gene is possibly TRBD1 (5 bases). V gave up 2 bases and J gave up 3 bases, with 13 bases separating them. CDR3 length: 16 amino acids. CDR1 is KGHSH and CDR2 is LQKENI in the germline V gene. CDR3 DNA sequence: TGTGCCAGCTCACCAAGAAGGGGCGCGGACACCGGGGAGCTGTTTTTT. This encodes CASSPRRGADTGELFF.

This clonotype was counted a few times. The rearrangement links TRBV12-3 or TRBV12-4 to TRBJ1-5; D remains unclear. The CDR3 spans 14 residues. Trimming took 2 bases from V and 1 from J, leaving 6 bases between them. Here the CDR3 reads CASSLTPSNQPQHF. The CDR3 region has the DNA TGTGCCAGCAGTTTAACCCCCAGCAATCAGCCCCAGCATTTT.

CDR3 region: CASRSGTGYSPLHF. DNA of the CDR3: TGTGCCAGCAGGTCCGGGACAGGGTATTCACCCCTCCACTTT. The chain has TRBV6-1 and TRBJ1-6; 9 bases are a match to TRBD1. Germline assignment: CDR1 MNHNS and CDR2 SASEGT. CDR3 size: 14 residues. After removal of 6 bases from V and 8 bases from J, the junction contained 5 bases not matched to a gene.

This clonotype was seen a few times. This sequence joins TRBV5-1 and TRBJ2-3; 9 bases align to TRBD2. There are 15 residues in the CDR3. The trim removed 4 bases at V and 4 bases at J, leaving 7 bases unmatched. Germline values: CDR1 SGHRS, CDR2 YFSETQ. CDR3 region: CASSDIAGAPDTQYF. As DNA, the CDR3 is TGCGCCAGCAGCGACATAGCGGGAGCCCCAGATACGCAGTATTTT.

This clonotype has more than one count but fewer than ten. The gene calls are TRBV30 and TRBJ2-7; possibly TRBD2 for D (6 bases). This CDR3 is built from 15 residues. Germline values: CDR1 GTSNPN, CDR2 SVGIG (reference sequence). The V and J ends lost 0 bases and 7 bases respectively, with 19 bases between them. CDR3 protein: CAWSVQRTLGGEQYF. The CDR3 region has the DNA TGTGCCTGGAGTGTTCAAAGGACTCTTGGGGGGGAGCAGTACTTC. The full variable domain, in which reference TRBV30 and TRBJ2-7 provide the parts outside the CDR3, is SQTIHQWPATLVQPVGSPLSLECTVEGTSNPNLYWYRQAAGRGLQLLFYSVGIGQISSEVPQNLSASRPQDRQFILSSKKLLLSDSGFYLCAWSVQRTLGGEQYFGPGTRLTVT.

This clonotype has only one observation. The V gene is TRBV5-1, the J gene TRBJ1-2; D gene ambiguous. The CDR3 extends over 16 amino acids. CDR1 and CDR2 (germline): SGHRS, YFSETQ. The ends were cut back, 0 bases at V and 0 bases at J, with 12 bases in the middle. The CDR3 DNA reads TGCGCCAGCAGCTTGGGACCGCTTGAAGCTAACTATGGCTACACCTTC. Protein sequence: CASSLGPLEANYGYTF. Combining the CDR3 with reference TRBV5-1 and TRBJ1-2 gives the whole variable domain KAGVTQTPRYLIKTRGQQVTLSCSPISGHRSVSWYQQTPGQGLQFLFEYFSETQRNKGNFPGRFSGRQFSNSRSEMNVSTLELGDSALYLCASSLGPLEANYGYTFGSGTRLTVV.

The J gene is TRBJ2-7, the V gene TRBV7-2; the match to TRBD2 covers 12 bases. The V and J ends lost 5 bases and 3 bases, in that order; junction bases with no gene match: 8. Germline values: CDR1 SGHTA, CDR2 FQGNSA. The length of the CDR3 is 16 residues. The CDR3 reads CASSLRLAGEVYEQYF. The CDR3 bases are TGTGCCAGCAGCCTAAGACTAGCGGGAGAGGTCTACGAGCAGTACTTC.

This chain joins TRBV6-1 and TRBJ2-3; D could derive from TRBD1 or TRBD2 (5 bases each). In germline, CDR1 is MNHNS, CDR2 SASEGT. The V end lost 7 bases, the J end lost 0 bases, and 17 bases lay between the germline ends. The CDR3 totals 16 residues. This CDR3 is CASTPLEAGSTDTQYF. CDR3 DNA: TGTGCCAGCACCCCGCTGGAGGCAGGGAGCACAGATACGCAGTATTTT.

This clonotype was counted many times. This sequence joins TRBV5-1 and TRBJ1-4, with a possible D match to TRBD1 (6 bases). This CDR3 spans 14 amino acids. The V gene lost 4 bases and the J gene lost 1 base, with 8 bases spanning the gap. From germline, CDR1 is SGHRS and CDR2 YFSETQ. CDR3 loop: CASSLGGTNEKLFF. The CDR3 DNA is TGCGCCAGCAGCCTAGGGGGAACTAATGAAAAACTGTTTTTT.